These 21 T cell receptor beta chains originate from one sample sequenced in a study of immune characterization of retroperitoneal liposarcoma. TCRdb re-analysed the PCR reads in MiXCR, keeping a single row per CDR3 protein. Here the sample spans roughly 11,000 distinct CDR3 sequences, 45% to 55% being singletons. The specimen was tumor tissue. These receptors all come from a female donor with retroperitoneal liposarcoma.

The sample holds a few counts of this clonotype. The chain links TRBV6-8 to TRBJ2-3, with 10 bases that match TRBD2. Germline lookup yields CDR1 MNHGY and CDR2 SAAAGT. J lost 4 bases, V lost 5 bases, and 6 bases had no gene match. There are 15 residues in the CDR3. The CDR3 nucleotides read TGTGCCAGCAGTAGACTAGCGGGTTCTTCAGATACGCAGTATTTT. It translates to CASSRLAGSSDTQYF.

The CDR3 DNA sequence: TGTGCCAGCAGCTTAGGTCGGAATTACGAGCAGTTCTTC. Its protein product is CASSLGRNYEQFF. The chain carries TRBV7-8 and TRBJ2-1; D remains unclear. The germline V and J ends were trimmed by 1 base and 10 bases, with 11 bases remaining between them. The length of the CDR3 is 13 residues. Germline V gene data show CDR1 as SGHVS and CDR2 as FQNEAQ.

The table lists this clonotype with a few counts. The J gene is TRBJ2-5, the V gene TRBV25-1; 7 bases fit TRBD2. The V gene's germline CDR1 is MGHDK and CDR2 SYGVNS. J gave up 5 bases and V 5 bases, and 5 bases lay outside the gene matches. This CDR3 contains 13 residues. The CDR3 reads CASSLGGLETQYF. The CDR3, as DNA: TGTGCCAGCAGTTTGGGAGGGTTGGAGACCCAGTACTTC. Using reference TRBV25-1 and TRBJ2-5 for the parts outside the CDR3, the full variable domain is EADIYQTPRYLVIGTGKKITLECSQTMGHDKMYWYQQDPGMELHLIHYSYGVNSTEKGDLSSESTVSRIRTEHFPLTLESARPSHTSQYLCASSLGGLETQYFGPGTRLLVL.

This clonotype ranks as medium-sized (0.01 to 0.1%). CDR3: CASSEGGGPYEQYF. The CDR3 region has the DNA TGTGCCAGCAGTGAAGGCGGGGGCCCCTACGAGCAGTACTTC. The V call is TRBV6-1, the J call TRBJ2-5, with D tentatively TRBD2 (7 bases). The end of the DNA aligns better with TRBJ2-7, so the J call may be wrong. This CDR3 contains 14 residues. Germline V gene sequence: CDR1 MNHNS, CDR2 SASEGT.

The rearrangement joins TRBV6-8 to TRBJ2-1; possibly TRBD1 or TRBD2 for D (7 bases each). This CDR3 contains 16 residues. Germline CDR1 and CDR2: MNHGY and SAAAGT. The V and J ends lost 8 bases and 2 bases respectively, with 19 bases between them. The CDR3 DNA sequence: TGTGCCAGCTCCCAGGGGGAGGGAGCTGCCTACAATGAGCAGTTCTTC. Its translation is CASSQGEGAAYNEQFF.

The V and J genes are TRBV12-3 or TRBV12-4 and TRBJ2-1, with D possibly matching TRBD2 (6 bases). The better agreement between TRBJ2-5 and the DNA end casts doubt on the J call. The CDR3 has 16 residues. For the CDR3, the DNA is TGTGCCAGCAGTTTCGTGGCGGGGTCTAACCAAGAGACCCAGTACTTC. It is translated as CASSFVAGSNQETQYF.

The J gene is TRBJ2-7, the V gene TRBV6-1; unclear D gene. V was shortened by 1 base and J by 2 bases, with 6 bases between the two germline ends. This CDR3 region has 13 residues. Per germline, CDR1 MNHNS and CDR2 SASEGT. CDR3 DNA: TGTGCCAGCAGTGAAGACCACGCCTACGAGCAGTACTTC. This gives the protein CASSEDHAYEQYF.

The sample holds a few counts of this clonotype. The gene calls are TRBV12-5 and TRBJ2-7, with unresolved D. CDR3 size: 13 residues. Per the germline V gene, CDR1 is LGHNT and CDR2 is FRNRAP. Deletions cut 5 bases from V and 5 bases from J, with 13 bases between. CDR3 region: CASGVSVSNEQYF. CDR3 DNA: TGTGCTAGTGGTGTGTCGGTTTCCAACGAGCAGTACTTC. The variable domain in full, completed from reference TRBV12-5 and TRBJ2-7, reads DARVTQTPRHKVTEMGQEVTMRCQPILGHNTVFWYRQTMMQGLELLAYFRNRAPLDDSGMPKDRFSAEMPDATLATLKIQPSEPRDSAVYFCASGVSVSNEQYFGPGTRLTVT.

CDR3 region: CASSEQGPYEQYF. CDR3 sequence (DNA): TGTGCCAGCAGTGAACAGGGTCCCTACGAGCAGTACTTC. This rearrangement joins TRBV27 to TRBJ2-5; a weak D match, TRBD1 (6 bases). The J call is doubtful: the DNA matches TRBJ2-7 better. Germline-derived CDR1 and CDR2 are MNHEY and SMNVEV (reference sequence). The CDR3 is 13 residues long.

This clonotype was recorded a few times. The V gene is TRBV6-5, the J gene TRBJ2-1; 8 bases line up with TRBD2. Germline assignment: CDR1 MNHEY and CDR2 SVGAGI. Trimming at V came to 6 bases and at J to 0 bases, leaving 7 bases not matched to a gene. The CDR3 is 16 residues long. The CDR3, as DNA: TGTGCCAGCAGCCGGAAAAGCGGGAGCTCCTACAATGAGCAGTTCTTC. Amino acids: CASSRKSGSSYNEQFF.

Turning to this clonotype: The CDR3 carries no conserved terminal phenylalanine or tryptophan, so it likely arises from a read error. The V gene is TRBV11-2, the J gene TRBJ2-1; the match to TRBD2 covers 11 bases. This CDR3 spans 15 amino acids. Per germline, CDR1 SGHAT and CDR2 FQNNGV. J gave up 6 bases and V 7 bases, and 8 bases lay outside the gene matches. The CDR3 region is CASTPGTSGLNEQFT. For the CDR3, the DNA is TGTGCCAGCACCCCCGGGACTAGCGGACTCAATGAGCAGTTCACC.

This chain connects TRBV14 to TRBJ2-5; D not certain. With 3 bases removed from V and 4 bases from J, the gap between germline ends came to 15 bases. This CDR3 has 15 amino acids. Germline CDR1 and CDR2: SGHDN and FVKESK. The CDR3 nucleotides read TGTGCCAGCAGCCACCGATTTGGGGTAACAGAGACCCAGTACTTC. Translating it yields CASSHRFGVTETQYF. Complete variable domain (other parts from reference TRBV14 and TRBJ2-5): EAGVTQFPSHSVIEKGQTVTLRCDPISGHDNLYWYRRVMGKEIKFLLHFVKESKQDESGMPNNRFLAERTGGTYSTLKVQPAELEDSGVYFCASSHRFGVTETQYFGPGTRLLVL.

This clonotype was seen a handful of times. The chain has TRBV7-2 and TRBJ2-1, with 8 bases identical to TRBD2. Germline loops: CDR1 SGHTA, CDR2 FQGNSA. The CDR3 totals 16 residues. Unmatched junction bases numbered 19, after V lost 5 bases and J lost 13 bases. This CDR3 is CASSMRSSGSLETQFF. CDR3 nucleotides: TGTGCCAGCAGCATGCGCTCGAGCGGGAGTCTAGAGACCCAGTTCTTC.

Details on this clonotype: One junction end does not reproduce the germline sequence, and a read error may be involved. V is TRBV7-2 and J is TRBJ2-1; 13 bases match TRBD2. CDR3 length: 14 residues. Germline V gene data show CDR1 as SGHTA and CDR2 as FQGNSA. The CDR3 here is CASSQGLAGIEQSF. The CDR3 DNA reads as TGTGCCAGCAGCCAGGGACTAGCGGGGATCGAGCAGTCCTTC.

This clonotype appeared a few times. This may stem from a read error, because a much larger clone lies one nucleotide away. The chain uses TRBV6-1 and TRBJ2-3; D tentatively fits TRBD1 or TRBD2 (5 bases each). This CDR3 is 15 amino acids long. Per germline, CDR1 MNHNS and CDR2 SASEGT. The CDR3 region is CANSTTGTPTDTQYF. DNA for the CDR3: TGTGCCAACAGTACTACCGGGACCCCCACAGATACGCAGTATTTT.

The V call is TRBV27, the J call TRBJ2-1; TRBD2 matches 13 bases. The DNA end is more similar to TRBJ2-7, so the J call may be wrong. Germline V gene data show CDR1 as MNHEY and CDR2 as SMNVEV (reference sequence). The CDR3 contains 14 residues. In nucleotides, the CDR3 is TGTGCCAGCCAAATAGGACTAGCGGGGGTGGAGCAGTACTTC. This codes for CASQIGLAGVEQYF.

By sample fraction, this clonotype is medium-sized (0.01 to 0.1%). The J gene is TRBJ2-1, the V gene TRBV6-1, with TRBD1 matching over 9 bases. The germline CDR1 and CDR2 sequences are MNHNS and SASEGT. The CDR3 has 16 amino acids. V shed 6 bases and J 10 bases; nucleotides not matched to a gene: 16. CDR3 residues: CASSRKTGTGIHEQFF. CDR3 in DNA: TGTGCCAGCAGCCGGAAAACCGGGACAGGGATCCACGAGCAGTTCTTC.

The chain recombines TRBV11-2 with TRBJ2-5, with TRBD2 identical over 7 bases. This CDR3 contains 15 residues. V lost 2 bases and J lost 4; bases outside the gene matches: 7. Germline values: CDR1 SGHAT, CDR2 FQNNGV. DNA for the CDR3: TGTGCCAGCAGCTTAACCCCAGCGGGAATAGAGACCCAGTACTTC. Translated, it gives CASSLTPAGIETQYF.

The V and J genes are TRBV6-1 and TRBJ2-1; either TRBD1 or TRBD2 may supply D (5 bases each). The last part of the DNA fits TRBJ2-7 better; the J call may be wrong. The CDR3 is made up of 17 amino acids. Germline V gives CDR1 MNHNS, CDR2 SASEGT. The CDR3 reads CASSEAAADIGVNEQYF. The CDR3 region has the DNA TGTGCCAGCAGTGAAGCGGCAGCGGACATAGGGGTGAATGAGCAGTACTTC.

Points on this clonotype: Given a much more abundant clone one base away, this may be a read error. CDR3 bases: TGTGCCAGCTCGGGGCAAGGGTCAGGGGAGGACGAGCAGTTCTTC. Its translation is CASSGQGSGEDEQFF. V usage is TRBV6-5 and J usage is TRBJ2-1, with D perhaps assigned TRBD1 or TRBD2 (6 bases each). V lost 8 bases to trimming and J lost 10 bases, with 24 bases between them. Per germline, CDR1 MNHEY and CDR2 SVGAGI. This CDR3 is built from 15 residues.

This clonotype is labeled medium-sized. The chain employs TRBV6-1 and TRBJ2-3; possibly TRBD1 for D (6 bases). Germline V gives CDR1 MNHNS, CDR2 SASEGT. V gave up 0 bases and J gave up 1 base, with 11 bases separating them. The CDR3 covers 16 residues. CDR3 sequence reads: CASSEAQGWGTDTQYF. The DNA of the CDR3 is TGTGCCAGCAGTGAAGCACAGGGATGGGGCACAGATACGCAGTATTTT.